One sample yielded the 3 T cell receptor beta chains listed below, sequenced in a study of PD-L1 blockade in urothelial cancer. This sample's time point: peripheral blood 6 weeks after treatment start. Produced via immunoSEQ multiplex PCR; TCRdb's table is partial and in-frame only. Of 35,000 to 55,000 clones listed, almost 85% are singletons. This sample comprised PBMCs, obtained around atezolizumab (anti-PD-L1) treatment. The receptor source for this set is a man aged 55 to 70 with urothelial cancer.

V gene TRBV5-6 combines with J gene TRBJ2-2; TRBD2 matches 13 bases. The CDR3 extends over 17 amino acids. Germline-derived CDR1 and CDR2 are SGHDT and YYEEEE. The ends lost 2 bases at V and 5 bases at J; junction bases unmatched: 6. CDR3 amino acids: CASSFGLAGDRTGELFF. CDR3 sequence (DNA): TGTGCCAGCAGCTTCGGACTAGCGGGAGATAGGACCGGGGAGCTGTTTTTT. The full variable domain, its missing parts supplied by reference TRBV5-6 and TRBJ2-2, is DAGVTQSPTHLIKTRGQQVTLRCSPKSGHDTVSWYQQALGQGPQFIFQYYEEEERQRGNFPDRFSGHQFPNYSSELNVNALLLGDSALYLCASSFGLAGDRTGELFFGEGSRLTVL.

The chain couples TRBV14 to TRBJ1-1; D is uncertain. This CDR3 contains 14 residues. Germline loops: CDR1 SGHDN, CDR2 FVKESK. Between the trimmed V and J ends, which lost 4 bases and 6 bases, there was a span of 15 bases. CDR3 in amino acids: CASSLGFNGAEAFF. In nucleotides, the CDR3 is TGTGCCAGCAGCCTGGGGTTCAACGGGGCTGAAGCTTTCTTT. Filled out from reference TRBV14 and TRBJ1-1, the complete variable domain reads EAGVTQFPSHSVIEKGQTVTLRCDPISGHDNLYWYRRVMGKEIKFLLHFVKESKQDESGMPNNRFLAERTGGTYSTLKVQPAELEDSGVYFCASSLGFNGAEAFFGQGTRLTVV.

The CDR3 sequence: CASSSWDNFRQYF. The CDR3 nucleotides are TGTGCCAGCAGCTCGTGGGACAACTTCCGACAGTACTTC. The chain combines TRBV7-8 with TRBJ2-7; D may be TRBD1 (6 bases). The V and J ends lost 4 bases and 10 bases respectively, with 17 bases between them. Germline CDR1 and CDR2: SGHVS and FQNEAQ. The CDR3 length is 13 residues.